The table lists the clone carrying this T cell receptor (beta chain) with a few counts. Its antigen remains unidentified. The sample comes from a study of T cells after yellow fever vaccination. Study-wide background: Researchers used SMART-Seq v4 Ultra Low Input to prepare fractions that had low cell numbers. Regarding the study as a whole: After the booster, around 95% of CD4 and roughly nine tenths of CD8 primary-response clones were re-detected.

Germline-derived CDR1 and CDR2 are SGHDN and FVKESK. The V and J ends lost 4 bases and 2 bases respectively, with 8 bases between them. This CDR3 comprises 13 residues. Via MiXCR, TCRdb re-called the 5' RACE reads, giving one row per CDR3 protein. This sample has nearly 550,000 distinct CDR3 sequences; about 19% occur once, and the top ten carry roughly 13%. Sample: PBMCs, taken 15 days after the yellow fever booster vaccination. The chain has TRBV14 and TRBJ1-2, with TRBD1 as a possible D gene (5 bases). This TCR was sampled from a man under 40 who received the YFV17D yellow fever vaccine. The CDR3 sequence: CASSRYRNYGYTF. CDR3 nucleotides: TGTGCCAGCAGCCGATACAGGAACTATGGCTACACCTTC.